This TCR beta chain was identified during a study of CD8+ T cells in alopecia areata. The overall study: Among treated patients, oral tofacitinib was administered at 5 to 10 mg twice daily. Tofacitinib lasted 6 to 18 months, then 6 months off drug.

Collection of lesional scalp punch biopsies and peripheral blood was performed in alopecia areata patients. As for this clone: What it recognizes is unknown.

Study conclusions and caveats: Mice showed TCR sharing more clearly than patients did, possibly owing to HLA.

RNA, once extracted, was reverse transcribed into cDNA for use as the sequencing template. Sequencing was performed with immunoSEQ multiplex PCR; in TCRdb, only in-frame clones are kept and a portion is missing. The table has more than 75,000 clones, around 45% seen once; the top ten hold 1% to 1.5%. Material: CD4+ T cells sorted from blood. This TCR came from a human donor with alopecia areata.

CDR3 bases: TGTGCCACCAGCAGAGATGGAGGCCTAGCGGGGGCCACAGATACGCAGTATTTT. Residues: CATSRDGGLAGATDTQYF. The chain has TRBV15 and TRBJ2-3; TRBD2 matches at 10 bases. In germline, CDR1 is LNHNV, CDR2 YYDKDF (reference sequence). J gave up 2 bases and V 0 bases, and 8 bases lay outside the gene matches. The CDR3 contains 18 residues.